Listed here is a single T cell receptor (beta chain). The antigen this receptor binds is unknown. Base qualities are not at hand, and no much larger clone is one base apart. The CDR3 runs 15 residues from the cysteine to the phenylalanine. The entry retains the CDR3 DNA only, 45 bases that are in frame from base 1. Looking up the germline V gene yields CDR1 MDHEN and CDR2 SYDVKM. V drops 8 bases and J drops 6 bases, leaving 22 bases in between. The cohort comprised several hundred healthy bone marrow donors. All cohort members were sampled while nominally healthy, although unrecorded immune exposures were likely present. The donor was CMV seropositive and was included in the group of approximately 310 seropositive cohort members. Each donor provided a peripheral blood sample, and peripheral blood mononuclear cells were used for TCR beta sequencing. The Qiagen DNeasy Blood Extraction Kit was used to extract genomic DNA from the blood cell samples.

This sample was included in a study of cytomegalovirus exposure and HLA in healthy donors (dated by TCRdb to 2017 to 2019). Background for the entire study: In an earlier analysis of approximately 640 of the donors, 250 to 350 Gb of sequence data and roughly 100 million unique TCR beta sequences from 150 million to 200 million T cells were reported. An early release that covered about 600 HLA-typed donors contained approximately 290 gigabases of sequencing data and tens of millions of unique TCR sequences. Of the roughly 400 genotyped donors, approximately 83% fell in the genetic ancestry cluster associated with self-reported Caucasian donors. The aim of the study was to test whether cataloging public T cell receptors could identify signatures of past pathogen exposure. The study used immunosequencing to profile the T cell repertoires of several hundred subjects and linked those repertoires to cytomegalovirus serostatus. Besides the first cohort of around 670 subjects, a separate validation cohort made up of 120 different subjects was used. To predict cytomegalovirus infection status, the study combined high-throughput TCR immunosequencing, statistical association of individual TCRs with disease status, and machine learning. In a later analysis, previously published TCR beta repertoires from 550 to 750 donors were re-analyzed and high-resolution HLA genotyping was added so that TCR occurrence patterns could be studied. In the later analysis, no new phenotypic data were used to find candidate immune exposures; instead, reliance was placed on TCR beta sequences and their occurrence across donors. An earlier analysis of some 500 of the donors used high-throughput TCR beta sequencing to judge whether each TCR beta V gene segment behaved as functional or pseudogenic. Donor age, sex, ethnicity and CMV serostatus were compiled together with the repertoire data. A later genetic analysis used genome-wide SNP genotypes for about three fifths of the 666 donors, treating that subset as a discovery cohort. All discovery cohort repertoires had been generated using a single sequencing platform. Class I and class II HLA loci were covered by the typing at four-digit resolution. Typing coverage differed by locus: A, B, C, DRB1 and DQB1 were typed in roughly 620-640 donors, DQA1 in about 500, DPA1 in roughly 590, and DPB1 in roughly 450. A handful of DR-DQ haplotypes were handled as single units for association and clustering because linkage in the cohort was strong. Across 398 genotyped donors of the cohort, an average of approximately 220,000 unique TCR beta nucleotide sequences per donor were sequenced, and 15% to 20% of those sequences were non-productive.

To prepare the library, the immunoSEQ multiplex PCR assay was applied. A mixture of 60 forward primers for TCR Vbeta segments and 13 reverse primers for TCR Jbeta segments was used in the multiplex PCR. The CDR3 region of rearranged TCR beta genes was amplified from genomic DNA with a multiplex PCR assay. The Illumina HiSeq System was used to sequence the amplified TCR beta libraries as 87-base-pair reads. From the authors' description of their analysis: A later analysis counted 75 million to 100 million unique TCR beta chains across the 550 to 800 repertoires, and 9 million to 14 million of these chains were shared by at least two donors. Raw reads were error-corrected and collapsed into unique sequences with a nearest-neighbor algorithm that merged closely related sequences to remove PCR and sequencing errors. V, D and J gene segments were assigned by aligning CDR3 sequences to IMGT reference sequences. For a sequence to be retained, at least a six-nucleotide match to both a V gene segment and a J gene segment was required. A rearrangement was called productive if the CDR3 had no stop codons and remained in frame with V and J, and every other rearrangement was called non-productive. CDR3 was defined by IMGT convention, running from the second conserved V-encoded cysteine to the conserved J-encoded phenylalanine. The earlier analysis of about 620 of the donors excluded sequences that lacked an unambiguous match to a single V gene segment. In an earlier analysis of around 600 of the donors, V segments were called functional above 56.7% productive rearrangements and were called segregating when the between-donor standard deviation exceeded 5%. A statistical classification framework was built for diagnosing cytomegalovirus status from the catalog of TCR beta chain sequences. In a later analysis, V and J genes were assigned by comparing TCR nucleotide sequences against IMGT/GENE-DB human TR gene sequences. Using the TCRdist pipeline, a later analysis assigned CDR3 sequences along with most-parsimonious VDJ recombination scenarios. In a later analysis, each TCR beta chain was defined by its CDR3 amino acid sequence together with its V-gene family, and reads lacking a unique V-gene family were excluded. As a way to deal with suspected cross-contamination and a sequencing artifact, a later analysis dropped 592 nucleotide sequences that were highly shared and had low generation probability. In a later analysis, a clonal expansion index was calculated for each public chain from normalized within-repertoire ranks of inferred template counts. In a later analysis, generation probabilities were computed with a VDJ recombination model fitted to out-of-frame rearrangements, and the resulting probabilities were checked against IGoR. In a later analysis, hypergeometric tests were used to score TCR-TCR, TCR-HLA and TCR-CMV co-occurrence, with a repertoire-size bias correction applied to TCR pairs. A later analysis estimated false discovery rates by permuting HLA or CMV assignments 20 times. In a later analysis, co-occurring TCRs were grouped using DBSCAN, with TCRdist sequence similarity added in when clustering inside HLA-allele-positive subsets. For co-occurrence clustering, repertoires with fewer than 30,000 or more than 120,000 public chains were excluded, along with 5 or 6 repertoires with anomalous nucleotide sharing. Drawn from immuneACCESS, this table holds only the in-frame rearrangements with V and J called that TCRdb kept. Clones are partly lost; checked studies trace under half to an unresolved V gene and leave the rest unexplained. V, J and clone size reflect that table, while D and trimming were determined from the DNA. The sample table shows nearly 100,000 clones, and around 77% are seen once. The ten largest clonotypes hold roughly 19% of the sample.

What the study reported, not specific to this receptor: Because counts were too low, about 18 rarely observed V segments, including chromosome 9 orphons, were left out of the earlier analysis of 587 of the donors. Compared with the 666-donor mean, donors in an Asian-associated ancestry cluster had fewer N-insertions in productive TCRs, according to a later genetic analysis. In this cohort, only TCR beta chains were sequenced, and detectable features were limited by the absence of alpha or paired-chain data. Because the 87-base-pair reads could not distinguish some IMGT-functional V segments, including TRBV6-2 and TRBV6-3, those segments were excluded. In vitro tests confirmed that three of the cytomegalovirus-associated TCR beta chains recognize cytomegalovirus antigens. Most TCR sequences were observed very rarely across donors, whereas some public TCRs were present in many individuals. In a later analysis, several top co-occurrence clusters were reported to appear linked to parvovirus B19, influenza, CMV and Epstein-Barr virus. When HLA alleles, especially DR and DQ, strongly co-occurred, TCR associations were difficult to assign to individual alleles. In both the original and validation cohorts, the classifier was reported to diagnose cytomegalovirus status with high specificity and sensitivity. A later analysis found that most CMV-associated TCR beta chains appeared HLA-restricted, with HLA associations seemingly driven largely by CMV exposure. In a later analysis, HLA-associated TCR beta chains showed more clonal expansion and lower generation probabilities than non-associated chains that were equally common. Immune exposure information for the cohort was limited to CMV serostatus. The study gave a list of about 160 TCR beta chains associated with cytomegalovirus. Correlated functional status among segregating V segments might be attributable to linkage disequilibrium, but an unknown experimental factor could not be ruled out. It was suggested by the authors that the approach could potentially be generalized to other disease states and immunological phenotypes. In an earlier analysis of 587 of the donors, most TCR beta V segments appeared in productive rearrangements about 87% or about 30% of the time, broadly matching IMGT annotations. A further reported finding was that TCR beta sequences accurately predicted the HLA-A and HLA-B alleles for most subjects in the first cohort. The sequencing pipeline was judged likely to have produced a cluster of highly shared sequence variants as a technical artifact. Because HLA typing was missing for some donors at each locus, association tests included only the typed subset. Specific HLA alleles were associated with 15,000 to 20,000 TCR beta sequences at a false discovery rate of 0.05 in a later analysis. In a later genetic analysis, a missense DCLRE1C variant was associated with V-gene and J-gene trimming of TCR beta chains, and the association was replicated in an independent cohort. A later analysis found that TCR association rates varied across HLA loci, with DRB1 alleles showing the most associated TCRs and HLA-C alleles the fewest. The presence/absence analyses assumed that sequencing depth was roughly uniform across donors, and that assumption may not be true.

The specimen sequenced was PBMCs. The rearrangement combines TRBV28 with TRBJ1-1, and perhaps TRBD1 as D gene, on 5 matching bases. This clonotype was sampled from an older woman in good health and CMV-seropositive. CDR3 reads: CASYPSMGPTAEAFF. DNA sequence: TGTGCCAGCTACCCATCTATGGGCCCGACAGCTGAAGCTTTCTTT.